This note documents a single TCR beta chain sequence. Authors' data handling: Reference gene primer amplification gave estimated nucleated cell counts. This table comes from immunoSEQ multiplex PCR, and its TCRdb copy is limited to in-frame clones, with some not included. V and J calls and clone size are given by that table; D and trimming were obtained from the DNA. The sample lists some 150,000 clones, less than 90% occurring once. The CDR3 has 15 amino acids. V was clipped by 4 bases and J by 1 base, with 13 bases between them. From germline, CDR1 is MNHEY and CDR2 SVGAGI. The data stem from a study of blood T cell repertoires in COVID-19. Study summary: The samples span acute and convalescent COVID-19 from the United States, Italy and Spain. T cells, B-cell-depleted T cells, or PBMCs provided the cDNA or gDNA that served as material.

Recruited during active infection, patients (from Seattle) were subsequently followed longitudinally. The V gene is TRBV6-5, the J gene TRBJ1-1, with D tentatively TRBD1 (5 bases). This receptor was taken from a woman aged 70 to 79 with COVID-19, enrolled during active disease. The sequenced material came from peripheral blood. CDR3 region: CASSSNKQENTEAFF. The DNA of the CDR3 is TGTGCCAGCAGTTCTAACAAACAGGAGAACACTGAAGCTTTCTTT.